Reported below is one T cell receptor beta chain. The target antigen is unknown. The PCR ran on 60 Vbeta and 13 Jbeta primers. Clones were sequenced by immunoSEQ multiplex PCR, and TCRdb holds only the in-frame ones, with some missing. The sample has roughly 100,000 clones, roughly 80% seen once. The sample belongs to a study of cytomegalovirus exposure and HLA in healthy donors. The study, taken as a whole, reports: Later examination showed HLA-associated TCR beta chains had greater clonal expansion than equally common others.

The germline gives CDR1 MDHEN, CDR2 SYDVKM. This CDR3 region has 12 residues. V shed 5 bases and J shed 4 bases, with 8 bases lying between them. This chain uses TRBV28 with TRBJ1-2, with D perhaps matching TRBD1 (5 bases). This receptor was taken from a woman aged 40 to 49 in good health and CMV-seropositive. Sequencing was carried out using PBMCs. The CDR3 DNA sequence: TGTGCCAGCAGTCGGGGGGGCTATGGCTACACCTTC. As protein: CASSRGGYGYTF.